One sample yielded the 25 T cell receptor beta chains listed below, sequenced in a study of T cell responses to AZD1222 COVID-19 vaccine. Profiled with immunoSEQ multiplex PCR; TCRdb holds only in-frame clones, not every one. The data contain about 21,000 clones, around 82% of them singletons. The sample was peripheral blood, taken on day 0 of AZD1222 vaccination. These receptors were collected from an adult in good health.

The V and J genes are TRBV19 and TRBJ1-1; TRBD1 matches 7 bases. The CDR3 contains 13 residues. Trimming took 7 bases from V and 7 from J; bases not matched to a gene: 9. Germline V gives CDR1 LNHDA, CDR2 SQIVND (reference sequence). The CDR3 nucleotides are TGTGCCAGTACCCTAATAGGGGGCGATGAAGCTTTCTTT. Its translation is CASTLIGGDEAFF. Full variable domain (missing parts from reference TRBV19 and TRBJ1-1): DGGITQSPKYLFRKEGQNVTLSCEQNLNHDAMYWYRQDPGQGLRLIYYSQIVNDFQKGDIAEGYSVSREKKESFPLTVTSAQKNPTAFYLCASTLIGGDEAFFGQGTRLTVV.

The chain carries TRBV7-8 and TRBJ1-1; unclear D gene. Germline V lookup: CDR1 SGHVS, CDR2 FQNEAQ. This CDR3 has 14 residues. Trimming stripped 5 bases from V and 6 bases from J, with 16 bases between. CDR3 nucleotide sequence: TGTGCCAGCAGCCCGAGAGGGATTGGGGCTGAAGCTTTCTTT. It yields the protein CASSPRGIGAEAFF.

This clone was seen just once. The chain uses TRBV18 and TRBJ2-7; no reliable D call. The CDR3 length is 12 residues. Trimming removed 3 bases at V and 5 bases at J, with 8 bases between. The germline CDR1 and CDR2 sequences are KGHSH and LQKENI. The CDR3 spells CASSPLGDEQYF. Written as DNA, the CDR3 is TGTGCCAGCTCACCTCTTGGGGACGAGCAGTACTTC.

This chain uses TRBV18 with TRBJ2-7; D is uncertain. In germline, CDR1 is KGHSH, CDR2 LQKENI. This CDR3 is built from 13 residues. Trimming removed 3 bases from V and 3 bases from J, with 9 bases in between. DNA for the CDR3: TGTGCCAGCTCACCGGTAGCAAACTACGAGCAGTACTTC. This sequence encodes CASSPVANYEQYF.

The V and J genes are TRBV28 and TRBJ2-7; possibly TRBD1 for D (7 bases). The germline V gene has CDR1 MDHEN and CDR2 SYDVKM. This CDR3 comprises 15 residues. V lost 4 bases and J lost 5, with 18 bases in between. As DNA, the CDR3 is TGTGCCAGCAGTTCTATCCCCACAGGGGAGGACGAGCAGTACTTC. Translated: CASSSIPTGEDEQYF.

The V and J genes are TRBV28 and TRBJ1-2; D unresolved. Trimming removed 3 bases at V and 3 bases at J, with 17 bases between. The CDR3 has 16 amino acids. CDR1 is MDHEN and CDR2 is SYDVKM in the germline V gene. The CDR3 DNA sequence: TGTGCCAGCAGTTTCGCAGGCGCGGCATCTTACTATGGCTACACCTTC. Amino acid sequence: CASSFAGAASYYGYTF.

V gene TRBV27 combines with J gene TRBJ2-7; possible D gene TRBD2, 6 bases. Germline-derived CDR1 and CDR2 are MNHEY and SMNVEV (reference sequence). CDR3 size: 13 residues. V was pared by 3 bases and J by 9 bases, with 15 bases between. The CDR3 reads CASSFGGRTAQYF. For the CDR3, the DNA is TGTGCCAGCAGTTTCGGGGGTCGGACGGCGCAGTACTTC.

This clone was picked up one time. The chain recombines TRBV9 with TRBJ2-3; weak D call: TRBD1 (6 bases). Germline lookup yields CDR1 SGDLS and CDR2 YYNGEE. The V end was cut by 0 bases, the J end by 5 bases, with 13 bases between. The CDR3 sequence is 15 residues long. In nucleotides, the CDR3 is TGTGCCAGCAGCGTAGATTTCAGGGGAGAAGATACGCAGTATTTT. This gives the protein CASSVDFRGEDTQYF. Full variable domain (outside the CDR3, taken from reference TRBV9 and TRBJ2-3): DSGVTQTPKHLITATGQRVTLRCSPRSGDLSVYWYQQSLDQGLQFLIQYYNGEERAKGNILERFSAQQFPDLHSELNLSSLELGDSALYFCASSVDFRGEDTQYFGPGTRLTVL.

The chain recombines TRBV6-6 with TRBJ1-6; no firm D call. This CDR3 has 15 residues. Germline-derived CDR1 and CDR2 are MNHNY and SVGAGI (reference sequence). Trimming shortened V by 6 bases and J by 7 bases, and 16 bases separated the two germline ends. The CDR3 protein is CASRPLWTENSPLHF. The DNA of the CDR3 is TGTGCCAGCAGACCCCTATGGACGGAGAATTCACCCCTCCACTTT.

The J gene is TRBJ2-1, the V gene TRBV6-5, with D hard to call. Per the germline V gene, CDR1 is MNHEY and CDR2 is SVGAGI. The CDR3 is made up of 15 amino acids. Trimming left V 7 bases short and J 3 bases short, with 16 bases between. The CDR3 region is CASMAGMVGYNEQFF. The CDR3 DNA reads as TGTGCCAGCATGGCCGGAATGGTGGGCTACAATGAGCAGTTCTTC.

DNA of the CDR3: TGTGCCAGCAGTACACAGGGAGGCACTAATGGCTACACCTTC. Translating it yields CASSTQGGTNGYTF. The chain joins TRBV6-5 to TRBJ1-2; D may be TRBD1 (6 bases). Germline V lookup: CDR1 MNHEY, CDR2 SVGAGI. This CDR3 is built from 14 residues. Trimming took off 5 bases at V and 6 bases at J, with 16 bases between the two ends.

The chain has TRBV29-1 and TRBJ1-2, with D possibly TRBD1 on 5 matching bases. CDR3 length equals 12 residues. Trimming took 4 bases from V and 7 from J, leaving 13 bases between them. Germline V lookup: CDR1 SQVTM, CDR2 ANQGSEA. The CDR3 DNA is TGCAGCGTTGGACAGTACTCTCTTGGCTACACCTTC. It is translated as CSVGQYSLGYTF.

The gene calls are TRBV7-2 and TRBJ1-5; D gene unclear. V lost 5 bases and J 4 bases, leaving 9 bases between the germline ends. CDR3 size: 13 residues. Germline V gene data show CDR1 as SGHTA and CDR2 as FQGNSA. The CDR3 loop reads CASSLQQNQPQHF. For the CDR3, the DNA is TGTGCCAGCAGCCTGCAGCAAAATCAGCCCCAGCATTTT.

This clone occurred once. This chain links TRBV28 with TRBJ1-4, with D uncertain. The CDR3 has 15 residues. The germline V and J ends were trimmed by 7 bases and 4 bases, with 16 bases remaining between them. Germline CDR1 reads MDHEN; CDR2 reads SYDVKM. The DNA of the CDR3 is TGTGCCAGCAACCCAAACTCGTTAAGTAATGAAAAACTGTTTTTT. Amino acids: CASNPNSLSNEKLFF. Complete variable domain (other parts from reference TRBV28 and TRBJ1-4): DVKVTQSSRYLVKRTGEKVFLECVQDMDHENMFWYRQDPGLGLRLIYFSYDVKMKEKGDIPEGYSVSREKKERFSLILESASTNQTSMYLCASNPNSLSNEKLFFGSGTQLSVL.

The chain has TRBV6-2 or TRBV6-3 and TRBJ2-7; a possible D gene is TRBD2 (6 bases). Germline V gene lookup returns CDR1 MNHEY and CDR2 SVGEGT. Trimming cost V 2 bases and J 2 bases, with 19 bases left between them. The CDR3 extends over 17 amino acids. Here the CDR3 reads CASSYNWGSSGAYEQYF. The CDR3 coding sequence is TGTGCCAGCAGTTACAATTGGGGATCTTCGGGGGCCTACGAGCAGTACTTC.

The genes are TRBV6-1 and TRBJ1-4; D not certain. The CDR3 has 15 residues. V dropped 2 bases and J dropped 8 bases, with 15 bases sitting between them. Germline CDR1 is MNHNS and CDR2 is SASEGT. CDR3: CASSESSAVWEKLFF. The CDR3 bases are TGTGCCAGCAGTGAAAGCTCGGCGGTATGGGAAAAACTGTTTTTT.

V usage is TRBV2 and J usage is TRBJ1-6; D is uncertain. Trimming cost V 1 base and J 7 bases, with 11 bases left between them. Germline V gene data show CDR1 as SNHLY and CDR2 as FYNNEI. The CDR3 extends over 15 amino acids. CDR3 sequence (DNA): TGTGCCAGCAGTGAAGAGTATGGAGGGAATTCACCCCTCCACTTT. Amino acid sequence: CASSEEYGGNSPLHF.

The rearrangement links TRBV6-2 or TRBV6-3 to TRBJ2-7, with 7 positions matching TRBD2. Germline V CDR1 and CDR2: MNHEY, SVGEGT. The CDR3 covers 15 residues. V was clipped by 3 bases and J by 7 bases; unmatched bases: 12. CDR3 residues: CASSYRWEGRREQYF. Here the CDR3 DNA reads TGTGCCAGCAGTTATAGATGGGAGGGCCGACGGGAGCAGTACTTC.

The V gene is TRBV28, the J gene TRBJ2-3; no firm D call. The CDR3 has 14 residues. V gave up 3 bases and J gave up 1 base, with 8 bases separating them. Germline CDR1 reads MDHEN; CDR2 reads SYDVKM. The CDR3 region is CASSLARRTDTQYF. The CDR3 region has the DNA TGTGCCAGCAGTTTGGCGAGACGCACAGATACGCAGTATTTT. The variable domain in full, completed from reference TRBV28 and TRBJ2-3, reads DVKVTQSSRYLVKRTGEKVFLECVQDMDHENMFWYRQDPGLGLRLIYFSYDVKMKEKGDIPEGYSVSREKKERFSLILESASTNQTSMYLCASSLARRTDTQYFGPGTRLTVL.

The gene calls are TRBV6-2 or TRBV6-3 and TRBJ1-3, with D possibly matching TRBD1 (5 bases). CDR3 length: 15 residues. Germline V gene sequence: CDR1 MNHEY, CDR2 SVGEGT. Trimming cost V 4 bases and J 2 bases, with 12 bases left between them. Written as DNA, the CDR3 is TGTGCCAGCAGTTCTGGCAGGGCAGCTGGAAACACCATATATTTT. It specifies CASSSGRAAGNTIYF.

This clone has only one observation. The chain joins TRBV11-3 to TRBJ2-7; D possibly corresponds to TRBD1 (5 bases). V gave up 5 bases and J gave up 2 bases, with 16 bases separating them. This CDR3 contains 15 residues. Germline-derived CDR1 and CDR2 are SGHNT and YENEEA. CDR3 nucleotides: TGTGCCAGCAGCCTAGGACACCTCCCGACCTACGAGCAGTACTTC. The encoded protein is CASSLGHLPTYEQYF.

This chain uses TRBV18 with TRBJ2-2, with D maybe TRBD1 (5 bases). V was clipped by 3 bases and J by 1 base, with 18 bases between them. The V gene's germline CDR1 is KGHSH and CDR2 LQKENI. The CDR3 spans 18 residues. Written as DNA, the CDR3 is TGTGCCAGCTCACCGGGTCGGTCGAGACAGCAGAACACCGGGGAGCTGTTTTTT. Protein sequence: CASSPGRSRQQNTGELFF. Drawing the rest from reference TRBV18 and TRBJ2-2, the complete variable domain is NAGVMQNPRHLVRRRGQEARLRCSPMKGHSHVYWYRQLPEEGLKFMVYLQKENIIDESGMPKERFSAEFPKEGPSILRIQQVVRGDSAAYFCASSPGRSRQQNTGELFFGEGSRLTVL.

The chain joins TRBV7-2 to TRBJ1-6; possible D gene TRBD1, 6 bases. Germline-derived CDR1 and CDR2 are SGHTA and FQGNSA. V dropped 6 bases and J dropped 6 bases, with 15 bases sitting between them. The CDR3 runs to 15 residues. The DNA for the CDR3 is TGTGCCAGCAGTCCTACAGGGTCCCCTAATTCACCCCTCCACTTT. Protein: CASSPTGSPNSPLHF.

The genes are TRBV3-1 (or the pseudogene TRBV3-2) and TRBJ2-5; 11 bases fit TRBD1. The V segment lost 1 base and the J segment 5 bases; nucleotides outside the gene matches: 3. The CDR3 spans 15 residues. CDR1 is LGHDT and CDR2 is YNNKEL in the germline V gene (reference sequence). DNA of the CDR3: TGTGCCAGCAGCCAAGGGACAGGGGGCCTGGAGACCCAGTACTTC. Its protein product is CASSQGTGGLETQYF.

The chain is built from TRBV6-5 and TRBJ2-1, with 9 nucleotides matching TRBD1. CDR3 length: 15 amino acids. The junction had 9 bases not matched to a gene; V was cut back by 5 bases and J by 7 bases. The germline CDR1 and CDR2 sequences are MNHEY and SVGAGI. The CDR3 is CASSRTGTGMNEQFF. DNA for the CDR3: TGTGCCAGCAGTCGTACCGGGACAGGGATGAATGAGCAGTTCTTC.